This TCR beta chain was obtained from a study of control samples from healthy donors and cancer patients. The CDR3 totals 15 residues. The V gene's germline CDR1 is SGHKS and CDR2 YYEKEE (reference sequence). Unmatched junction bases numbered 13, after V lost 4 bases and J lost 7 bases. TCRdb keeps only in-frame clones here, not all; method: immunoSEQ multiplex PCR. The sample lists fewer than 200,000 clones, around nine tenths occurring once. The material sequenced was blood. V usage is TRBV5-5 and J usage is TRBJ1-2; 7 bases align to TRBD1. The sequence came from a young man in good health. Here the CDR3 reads CASSPREGASGGYTF. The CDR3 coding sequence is TGTGCCAGCAGCCCCCGGGAGGGGGCGTCGGGTGGCTACACCTTC.